This section outlines one T cell receptor (beta chain) sequence together with its context. As yet, its antigen is unknown. The data stem from a study of shared clonotypes between healthy human individuals. Whole-study findings and limits: Naive subsets usually exceeded memory subsets in estimated richness.

Healthy adults negative for HIV, lacking recent acute infections or vaccinations, served as donors. Donors were Caucasian adults residing in Nashville, Tennessee, USA. The CDR3 covers 14 residues. Per the germline V gene, CDR1 is SGHRS and CDR2 is YFSETQ. V was cut by 6 bases and J by 4 bases, with 13 bases left in between. Sorted-subset replicate PCRs used 150 to 200 ng DNA, about 30,000 T cell genomes. Assay: immunoSEQ multiplex PCR; the TCRdb copy retains only in-frame clones and omits some. The sample shows millions of clones, approximately 92% of them seen only once. This TCR was sampled from a man aged 18-30 years in good health. J is TRBJ1-4 and V is TRBV5-1; D possibly corresponds to TRBD1 (6 bases). The sequencing sample was made of naive CD4+ T cells sorted from blood. The subset denotes: CD45RA+ positively selected. The DNA for the CDR3 is TGCGCCAGCAACTCGGGGGCCGGTAATGAAAAACTGTTTTTT. It encodes CASNSGAGNEKLFF.